The sequence of this T cell receptor (beta chain) was determined in a study of blood T cell repertoires in COVID-19. Study details: Italy, Spain and the United States were the sources of the convalescent and acute COVID-19 samples. Nucleic acid was either cDNA or gDNA, and it came from T cells, B-cell-depleted T cells, or PBMCs.

CDR1 is LGHNA and CDR2 is YSLEER in the germline V gene. The CDR3 is 16 residues long. With 2 bases clipped from V and 9 bases from J, the junction kept 10 bases outside the gene matches. How the authors handled the data: By means of reference gene primer amplification, nucleated cell counts were estimated. This table comes from immunoSEQ multiplex PCR, and its TCRdb copy is limited to in-frame clones, with some not included. V and J calls and clone size are given by that table; D and trimming were obtained from the DNA. The sample contains around 25,000 clones, roughly nine tenths of which appear only once.

Sequenced material: peripheral blood. The sequence derives from a human donor with active COVID-19. The donor label of this sample is uncertain. The chain has TRBV4-3 and TRBJ2-3; 11 bases agree with TRBD2. Here the CDR3 reads CASSQPLAGGGGTQYF. The CDR3 nucleotides read TGCGCCAGCAGCCAACCCCTAGCGGGGGGTGGAGGCACGCAGTATTTT.